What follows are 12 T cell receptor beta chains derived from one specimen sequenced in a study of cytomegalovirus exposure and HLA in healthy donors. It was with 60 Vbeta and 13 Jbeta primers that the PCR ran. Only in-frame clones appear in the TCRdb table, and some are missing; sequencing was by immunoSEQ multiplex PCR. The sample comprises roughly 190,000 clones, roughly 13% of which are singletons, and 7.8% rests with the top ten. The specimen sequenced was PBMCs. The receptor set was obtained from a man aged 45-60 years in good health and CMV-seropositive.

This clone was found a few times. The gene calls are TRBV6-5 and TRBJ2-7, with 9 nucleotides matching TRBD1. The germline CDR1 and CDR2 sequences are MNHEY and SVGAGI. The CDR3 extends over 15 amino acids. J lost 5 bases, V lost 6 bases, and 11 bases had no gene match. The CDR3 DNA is TGTGCCAGCAGCACAGGGGGGACAGGGCTTAACGAGCAGTACGTC. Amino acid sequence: CASSTGGTGLNEQYV.

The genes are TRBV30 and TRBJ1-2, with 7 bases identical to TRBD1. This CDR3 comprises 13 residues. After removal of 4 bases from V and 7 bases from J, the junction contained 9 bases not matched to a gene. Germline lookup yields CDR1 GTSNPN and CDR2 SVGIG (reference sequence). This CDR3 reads CAWKRQGAAGYTF. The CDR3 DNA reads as TGTGCCTGGAAACGACAGGGCGCCGCTGGCTACACCTTC.

The CDR3 DNA reads as TGTGCCTGGAGATGGGGGGTAGGAAACACCATATATTTT. The encoded protein is CAWRWGVGNTIYF. The chain has TRBV30 and TRBJ1-3, with D perhaps matching TRBD1 (5 bases). The germline V and J ends were trimmed by 3 bases and 4 bases, with 10 bases remaining between them. This CDR3 spans 13 amino acids. Germline CDR1 GTSNPN, CDR2 SVGIG (reference sequence). Looking up the rest from reference TRBV30 and TRBJ1-3 gives the full variable domain: SQTIHQWPATLVQPVGSPLSLECTVEGTSNPNLYWYRQAAGRGLQLLFYSVGIGQISSEVPQNLSASRPQDRQFILSSKKLLLSDSGFYLCAWRWGVGNTIYFGEGSWLTVV.

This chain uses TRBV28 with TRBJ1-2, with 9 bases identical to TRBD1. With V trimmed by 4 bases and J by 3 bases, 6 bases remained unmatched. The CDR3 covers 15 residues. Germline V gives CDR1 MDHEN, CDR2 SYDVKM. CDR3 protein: CASSSGTGNYYGYTF. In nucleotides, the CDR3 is TGTGCCAGCAGTTCCGGGACAGGGAACTACTATGGCTACACCTTC.

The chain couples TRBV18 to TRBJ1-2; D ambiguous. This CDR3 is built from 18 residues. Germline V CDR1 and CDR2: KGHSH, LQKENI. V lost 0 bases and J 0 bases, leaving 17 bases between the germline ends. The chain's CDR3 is CASSPPIWADATNYGYTF. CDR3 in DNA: TGTGCCAGCTCACCACCGATCTGGGCCGATGCTACTAACTATGGCTACACCTTC.

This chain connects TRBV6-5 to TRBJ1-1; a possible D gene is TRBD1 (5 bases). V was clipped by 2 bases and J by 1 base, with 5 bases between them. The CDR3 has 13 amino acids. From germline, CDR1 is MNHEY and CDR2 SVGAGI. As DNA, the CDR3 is TGTGCCAGCAGTTACACAGGGAACACTGAAGCTTTCTTT. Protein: CASSYTGNTEAFF.

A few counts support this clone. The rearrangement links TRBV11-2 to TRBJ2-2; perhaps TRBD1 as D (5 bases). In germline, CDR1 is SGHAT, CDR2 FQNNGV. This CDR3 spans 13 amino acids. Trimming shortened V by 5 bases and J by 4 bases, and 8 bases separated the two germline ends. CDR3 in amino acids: CASSVTGTGELFF. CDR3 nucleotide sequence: TGTGCCAGCAGCGTTACAGGCACCGGGGAGCTGTTTTTT. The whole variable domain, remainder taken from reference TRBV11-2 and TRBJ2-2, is EAGVAQSPRYKIIEKRQSVAFWCNPISGHATLYWYQQILGQGPKLLIQFQNNGVVDDSQLPKDRFSAERLKGVDSTLKIQPAKLEDSAVYLCASSVTGTGELFFGEGSRLTVL.

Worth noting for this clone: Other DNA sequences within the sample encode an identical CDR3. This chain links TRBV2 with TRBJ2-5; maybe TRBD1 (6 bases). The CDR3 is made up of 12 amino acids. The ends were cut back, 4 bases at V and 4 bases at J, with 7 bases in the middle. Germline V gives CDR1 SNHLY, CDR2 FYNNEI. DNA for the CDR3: TGTGCCAGCAGTGGAGGGGGAGAGACCCAGTACTTC. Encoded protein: CASSGGGETQYF.

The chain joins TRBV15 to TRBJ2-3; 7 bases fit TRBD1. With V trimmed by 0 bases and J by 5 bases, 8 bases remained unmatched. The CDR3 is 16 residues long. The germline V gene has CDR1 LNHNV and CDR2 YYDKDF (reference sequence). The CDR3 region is CATSRDQGQGEDTQYF. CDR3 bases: TGTGCCACCAGCAGAGATCAAGGCCAGGGGGAAGATACGCAGTATTTT. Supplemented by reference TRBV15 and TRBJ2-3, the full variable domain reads DAMVIQNPRYQVTQFGKPVTLSCSQTLNHNVMYWYQQKSSQAPKLLFHYYDKDFNNEADTPDNFQSRRPNTSFCFLDIRSPGLGDTAMYLCATSRDQGQGEDTQYFGPGTRLTVL.

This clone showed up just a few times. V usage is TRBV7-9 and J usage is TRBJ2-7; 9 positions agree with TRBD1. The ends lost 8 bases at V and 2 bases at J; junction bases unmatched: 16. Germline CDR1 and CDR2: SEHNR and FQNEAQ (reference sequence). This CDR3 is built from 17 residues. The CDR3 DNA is TGTGCCAGCCCCTACTCCCCCGGACAGGGGACACCCTACGAGCAGTACGTC. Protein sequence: CASPYSPGQGTPYEQYV.

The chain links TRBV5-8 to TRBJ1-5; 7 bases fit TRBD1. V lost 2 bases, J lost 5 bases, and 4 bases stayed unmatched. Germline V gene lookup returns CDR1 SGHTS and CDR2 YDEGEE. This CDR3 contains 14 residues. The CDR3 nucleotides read TGTGCCAGCAGCTTTTTCACAGGGGATCAGCCCCAGCATTTT. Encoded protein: CASSFFTGDQPQHF.

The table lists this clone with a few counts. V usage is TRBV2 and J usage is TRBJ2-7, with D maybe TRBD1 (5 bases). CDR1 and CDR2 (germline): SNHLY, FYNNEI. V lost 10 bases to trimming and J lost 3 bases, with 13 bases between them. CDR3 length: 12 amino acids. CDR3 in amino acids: CAIKGDSYEQYF. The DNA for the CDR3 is TGTGCCATCAAAGGCGACAGCTACGAGCAGTACTTC.